This T cell receptor (beta chain) was obtained from a study of siplizumab effects on memory and regulatory T cells. Study observations and caveats: In siplizumab conditions, mappable alloreactive CD4+ clones averaged around 64% Treg-derived, against approximately 27% in controls.

Comments on this clone: Its antigen is as yet unknown.

Per-sample assaying covered 95,000 to 100,000 TCR templates. Here immunoSEQ multiplex PCR was the method, and the copy in TCRdb shows in-frame clones only, minus some. The sample holds 100,000 to 110,000 clones, about 94% seen once. Sequencing was carried out using non-Treg CD4+ T cells sorted from blood. The receptor comes from a human donor in good health.

The CDR3 sequence is CASSLGDLGQYEQYF. As DNA, the CDR3 is TGCGCCAGCAGCTTGGGCGATTTGGGACAGTACGAGCAGTACTTC. The V gene is TRBV5-1, the J gene TRBJ2-7; 7 nucleotides agree with TRBD1. V lost 0 bases to trimming and J lost 4 bases; unmatched junction nucleotides: 7. Germline V gene sequence: CDR1 SGHRS, CDR2 YFSETQ. CDR3 size: 15 residues.